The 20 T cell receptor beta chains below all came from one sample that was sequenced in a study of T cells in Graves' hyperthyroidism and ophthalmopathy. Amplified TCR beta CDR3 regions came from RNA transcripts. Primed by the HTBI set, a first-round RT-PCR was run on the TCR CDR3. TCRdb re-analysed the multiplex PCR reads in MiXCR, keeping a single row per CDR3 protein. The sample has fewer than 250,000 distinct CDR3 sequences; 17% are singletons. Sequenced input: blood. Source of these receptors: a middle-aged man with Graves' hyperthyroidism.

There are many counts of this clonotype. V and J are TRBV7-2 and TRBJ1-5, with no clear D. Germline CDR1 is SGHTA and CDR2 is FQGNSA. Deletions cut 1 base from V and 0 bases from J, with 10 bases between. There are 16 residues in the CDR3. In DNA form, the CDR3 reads TGTGCCAGCAGCTTAGTCGGGCGTTATAGCAATCAGCCCCAGCATTTT. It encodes CASSLVGRYSNQPQHF.

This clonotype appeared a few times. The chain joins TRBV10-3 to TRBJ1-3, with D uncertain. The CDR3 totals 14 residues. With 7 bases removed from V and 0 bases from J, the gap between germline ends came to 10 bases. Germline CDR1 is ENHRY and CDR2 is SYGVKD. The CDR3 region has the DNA TGTGCCATCAAAAGTCTAGGCTCTGGAAACACCATATATTTT. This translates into CAIKSLGSGNTIYF.

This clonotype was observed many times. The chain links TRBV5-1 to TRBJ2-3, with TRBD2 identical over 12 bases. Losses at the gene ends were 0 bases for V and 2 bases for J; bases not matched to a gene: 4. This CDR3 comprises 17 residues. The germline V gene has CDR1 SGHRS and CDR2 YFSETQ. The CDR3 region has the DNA TGCGCCAGCAGCTTGGGGACTAGCGGGGTACTCACAGATACGCAGTATTTT. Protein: CASSLGTSGVLTDTQYF. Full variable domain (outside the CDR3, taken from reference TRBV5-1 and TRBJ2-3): KAGVTQTPRYLIKTRGQQVTLSCSPISGHRSVSWYQQTPGQGLQFLFEYFSETQRNKGNFPGRFSGRQFSNSRSEMNVSTLELGDSALYLCASSLGTSGVLTDTQYFGPGTRLTVL.

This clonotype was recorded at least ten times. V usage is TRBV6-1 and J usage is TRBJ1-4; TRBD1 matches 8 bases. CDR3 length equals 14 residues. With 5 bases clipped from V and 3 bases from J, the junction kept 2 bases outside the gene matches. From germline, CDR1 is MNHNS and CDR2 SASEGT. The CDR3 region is CASSSGQANEKLFF. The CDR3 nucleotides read TGTGCCAGCAGTTCGGGACAGGCTAATGAAAAACTGTTTTTT.

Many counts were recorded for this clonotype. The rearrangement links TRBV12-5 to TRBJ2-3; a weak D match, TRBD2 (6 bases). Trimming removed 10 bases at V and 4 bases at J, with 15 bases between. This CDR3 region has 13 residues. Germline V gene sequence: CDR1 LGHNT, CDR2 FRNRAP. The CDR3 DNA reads TGTGCTACGAACGGGGGAGGATCAGATACGCAGTATTTT. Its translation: CATNGGGSDTQYF.

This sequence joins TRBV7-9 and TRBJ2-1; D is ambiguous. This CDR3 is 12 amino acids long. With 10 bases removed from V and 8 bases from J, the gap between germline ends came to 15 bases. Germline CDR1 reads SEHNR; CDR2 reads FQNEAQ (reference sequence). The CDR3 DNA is TGTGCCACCGGTACGTCTTACGATGAGCAGTTCTTC. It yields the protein CATGTSYDEQFF.

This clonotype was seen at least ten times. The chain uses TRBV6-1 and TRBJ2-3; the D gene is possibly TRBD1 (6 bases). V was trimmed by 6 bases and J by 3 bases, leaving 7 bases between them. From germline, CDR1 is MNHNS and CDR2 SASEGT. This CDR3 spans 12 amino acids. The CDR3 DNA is TGTGCCAGCAGGGACAGAACAGATACGCAGTATTTT. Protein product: CASRDRTDTQYF.

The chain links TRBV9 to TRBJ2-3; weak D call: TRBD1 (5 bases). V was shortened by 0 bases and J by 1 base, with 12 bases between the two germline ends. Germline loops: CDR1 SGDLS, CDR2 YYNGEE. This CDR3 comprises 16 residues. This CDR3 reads CASSVAGQGGTDTQYF. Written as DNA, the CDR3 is TGTGCCAGCAGCGTAGCCGGGCAGGGCGGCACAGATACGCAGTATTTT.

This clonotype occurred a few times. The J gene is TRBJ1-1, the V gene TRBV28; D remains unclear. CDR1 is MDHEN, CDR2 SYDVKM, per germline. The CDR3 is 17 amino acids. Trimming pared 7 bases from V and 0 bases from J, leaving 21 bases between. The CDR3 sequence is CASTKEGAYLMNTEAFF. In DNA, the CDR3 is TGTGCCAGCACCAAGGAAGGCGCATACCTCATGAACACTGAAGCTTTCTTT.

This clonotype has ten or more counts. DNA for the CDR3: TGTGCCAGCTCACCCCCGACAGGGTCCTACGAGCAGTACTTC. This codes for CASSPPTGSYEQYF. The J gene is TRBJ2-7, the V gene TRBV18; 7 bases are shared with TRBD1. V lost 3 bases to trimming and J lost 1 base; unmatched junction nucleotides: 3. The CDR3 runs to 14 residues. Germline V gene lookup returns CDR1 KGHSH and CDR2 LQKENI. The whole variable domain, remainder taken from reference TRBV18 and TRBJ2-7, is NAGVMQNPRHLVRRRGQEARLRCSPMKGHSHVYWYRQLPEEGLKFMVYLQKENIIDESGMPKERFSAEFPKEGPSILRIQQVVRGDSAAYFCASSPPTGSYEQYFGPGTRLTVT.

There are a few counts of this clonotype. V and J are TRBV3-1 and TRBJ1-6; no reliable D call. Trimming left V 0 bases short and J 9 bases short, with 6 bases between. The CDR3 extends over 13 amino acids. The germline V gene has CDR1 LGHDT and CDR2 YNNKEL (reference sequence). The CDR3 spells CASSQDRSSPLHF. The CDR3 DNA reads TGTGCCAGCAGCCAAGATCGGAGTTCACCCCTCCACTTT.

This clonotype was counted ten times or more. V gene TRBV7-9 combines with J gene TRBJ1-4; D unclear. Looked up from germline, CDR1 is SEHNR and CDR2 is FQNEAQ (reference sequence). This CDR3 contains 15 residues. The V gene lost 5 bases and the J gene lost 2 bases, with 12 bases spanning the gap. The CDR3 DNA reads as TGTGCCAGCAGCCTACAAGGATCGACTAATGAAAAACTGTTTTTT. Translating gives CASSLQGSTNEKLFF. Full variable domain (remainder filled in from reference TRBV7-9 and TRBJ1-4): DTGVSQNPRHKITKRGQNVTFRCDPISEHNRLYWYRQTLGQGPEFLTYFQNEAQLEKSRLLSDRFSAERPKGSFSTLEIQRTEQGDSAMYLCASSLQGSTNEKLFFGSGTQLSVL.

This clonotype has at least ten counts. The chain's CDR3 is CASSLSLAGGNEQYF. The CDR3 DNA sequence: TGTGCCAGCAGTTTATCCCTAGCGGGAGGGAATGAGCAGTACTTC. This chain links TRBV27 with TRBJ2-7, with 12 bases aligning to TRBD2. There are 15 residues in the CDR3. From germline, CDR1 is MNHEY and CDR2 SMNVEV (reference sequence). V dropped 0 bases and J dropped 7; count of bases not matched to a gene: 4.

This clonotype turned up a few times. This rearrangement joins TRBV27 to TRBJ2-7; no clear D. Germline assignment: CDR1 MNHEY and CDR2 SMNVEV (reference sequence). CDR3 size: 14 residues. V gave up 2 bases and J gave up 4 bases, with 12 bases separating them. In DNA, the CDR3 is TGTGCCAGCAGTTTAGCGGCCAGTCATTACGAGCAGTACTTC. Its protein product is CASSLAASHYEQYF.

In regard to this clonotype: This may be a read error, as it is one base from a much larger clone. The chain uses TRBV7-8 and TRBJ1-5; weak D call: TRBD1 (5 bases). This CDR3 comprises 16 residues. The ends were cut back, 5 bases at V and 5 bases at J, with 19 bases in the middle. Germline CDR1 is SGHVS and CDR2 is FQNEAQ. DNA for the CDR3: TGTGCCAGCAGCCCCCGCCGGGGGGGTTCCGATCAGCCCCAGCATTTT. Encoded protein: CASSPRRGGSDQPQHF.

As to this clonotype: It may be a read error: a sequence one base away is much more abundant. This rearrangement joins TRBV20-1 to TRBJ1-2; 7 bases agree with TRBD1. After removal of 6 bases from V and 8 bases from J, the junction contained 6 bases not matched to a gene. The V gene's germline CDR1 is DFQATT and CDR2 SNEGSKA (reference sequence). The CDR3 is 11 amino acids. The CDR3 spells CSADAGGGYTF. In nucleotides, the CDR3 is TGCAGTGCAGACGCAGGGGGGGGCTACACCTTC.

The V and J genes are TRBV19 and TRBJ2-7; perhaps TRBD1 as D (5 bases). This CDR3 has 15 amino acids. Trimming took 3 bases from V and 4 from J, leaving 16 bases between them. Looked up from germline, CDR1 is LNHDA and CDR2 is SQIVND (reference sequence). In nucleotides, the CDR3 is TGTGCCAGTAGTATCTCAGCAGGGTGGCAATACGAGCAGTACTTC. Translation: CASSISAGWQYEQYF.

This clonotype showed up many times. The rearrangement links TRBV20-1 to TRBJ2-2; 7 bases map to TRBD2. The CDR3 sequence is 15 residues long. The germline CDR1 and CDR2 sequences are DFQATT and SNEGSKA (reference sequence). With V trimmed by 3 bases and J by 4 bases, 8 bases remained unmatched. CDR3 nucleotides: TGCAGTGCTAGTGGGTGGGGGGGTGGCACCGGGGAGCTGTTTTTT. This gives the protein CSASGWGGGTGELFF.

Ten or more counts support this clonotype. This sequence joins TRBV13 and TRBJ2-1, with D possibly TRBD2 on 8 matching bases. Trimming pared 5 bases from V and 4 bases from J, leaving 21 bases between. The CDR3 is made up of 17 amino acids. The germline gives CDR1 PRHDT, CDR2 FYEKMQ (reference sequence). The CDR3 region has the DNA TGTGCCAGCAGCAGCCCAGGGGGGACTAGTGGTTACAATGAGCAGTTCTTC. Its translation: CASSSPGGTSGYNEQFF.

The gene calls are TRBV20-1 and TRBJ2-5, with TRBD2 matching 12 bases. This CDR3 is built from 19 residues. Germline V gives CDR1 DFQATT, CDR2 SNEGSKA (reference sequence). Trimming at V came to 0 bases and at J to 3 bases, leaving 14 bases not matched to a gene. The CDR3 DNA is TGCAGTGCTAGAGAAGTGACAGTGACTAGCGGGAGAGCAGAAGAGACCCAGTACTTC. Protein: CSAREVTVTSGRAEETQYF.